The sequence of this T cell receptor beta chain was determined in a study of T cells in Graves' hyperthyroidism and ophthalmopathy (dated by TCRdb to about 2019). Context from the whole study: Peripheral blood was sampled at the time of initial diagnosis, prior to any treatment. The approximately 90 discovery patients were randomly split 7:3 into training and test sets. In addition, the study compared T-cell repertoires in thyroid tissue and in blood from roughly 6 Graves' hyperthyroidism patients. An independent validation cohort of around 20 hyperthyroidism patients and some 15 patients who later progressed to ophthalmopathy tested prospective prediction of ophthalmopathy. After sampling, hyperthyroidism patients received methimazole starting at 30 mg daily, and ophthalmopathy patients received high-dose intravenous methylprednisolone. TCR Vbeta CDR3 sequencing of 135 peripheral blood samples (over 40 ophthalmopathy, about 80 hyperthyroidism and about 17 progressor patients) is reported in the paper. A discovery cohort of about a hundred patients, 43 with Graves' ophthalmopathy and 55 to 60 with stable Graves' hyperthyroidism, was used to find distinguishing TCR V-J signatures. Results and caveats for the whole study, not just this receptor: Sample size was not statistically predetermined, and blinding of investigators to group allocation was not performed. In cross-validation, a model built on a 13 V-J signature told ophthalmopathy apart from stable hyperthyroidism with approximately 91% sensitivity and approximately 81% specificity, and in testing the same model reached 80%/75%. In validation, the model predicted progression to ophthalmopathy a median of roughly 6.5 months before onset, with 65% to 71% sensitivity and just under 75% specificity. Most expanded thyroid clonotypes (frequency above 0.001) were also detected in blood, suggesting blood repertoires may reflect thyroid immune responses.

As for this clonotype: This receptor's antigen is unknown. Base qualities were left out, and no much larger clone turns up one base away.

Ophthalmopathy patients had moderately to severely active disease, with a Clinical Activity Score of 3 or more, a NOSPECS grade of 4 or more, and a disease duration of less than 3 months. The study excluded patients with uncontrolled infections, other autoimmune diseases, pregnancy or lactation. Diagnoses were established on the basis of clinical symptoms, serum thyroxine and TRAb, thyroid ultrasound, and orbital computed tomography. PBMCs were separated from under 11 ml of fresh peripheral blood using Ficoll-Paque density gradient centrifugation. Total RNA was extracted with Trizol reagent, and quality was checked on an Agilent 2100 Bioanalyzer. V ends up 1 base short and J 2 bases short, with an unmatched junction base count of 5. The CDR1 and CDR2 encoded by the germline V gene are MGHRA and YSYEKL. From cysteine to phenylalanine, the CDR3 is 16 amino acids long. Only the CDR3 DNA stays, 48 bases, in frame from base 1.

The TCR beta CDR3 regions were amplified from the RNA transcripts. The first round of RT-PCR for the TCR CDR3 was performed with the HTBI primer set and the Qiagen OneStep RT-PCR kit. Libraries were constructed in a second round of multiplex PCR, after which size selection and purification were carried out. The libraries were sequenced on an Illumina HiSeq2000 using paired-end 100 bp reads. As for the original processing: SOAPnuke was used to process the raw data, with reads discarded if the reads contained adapters or uncalled bases, had a mean Phred below 15, or lacked an exact constant-primer or identifier match. COPE v1.2.5 was used to merge the high-quality paired reads, and each unique nucleotide sequence was defined as a clonotype. MiTCR v1.1 was used to align clonotypes to the IMGT TRBV, TRBD and TRBJ reference segments. The analysis was restricted to V-J combinations with a frequency above 0.0001, which together covered 99% to 99.2% of the repertoires. The TCS score was defined as F50 (clonal expansion) divided by E x V (chaos), with BLOSUM62-based TCRdist calculated between CDR3 peptides within each V-J. Welch's t-statistics and random forest reduced some 510 V-J features to around 14, which were used in a naive Bayes classifier (R e1071). The raw public data were reprocessed by TCRdb itself: fastp quality trimming at Q25, MiXCR clonotype calling, in-frame beta chains only. Identical CDR3 proteins give one entry, which carries the most common genes and DNA. The V and J calls follow TCRdb's processing rather than the paper's. Recorded for this sample are about 640,000 distinct CDR3 sequences; roughly 20% of them occurred a single time. Around a third of the sample is taken by the ten largest.

The chain couples TRBV4-1 to TRBJ2-1; TRBD2 agrees with 7 junctional bases. Sequences were obtained from blood. The sequence came from a man aged 30-40 years with Graves' ophthalmopathy. This receptor carries the CDR3 CASSQGAGFTYNEQFF. The DNA sequence is given as TGCGCCAGCAGCCAAGGAGCGGGATTCACCTACAATGAGCAGTTCTTC.